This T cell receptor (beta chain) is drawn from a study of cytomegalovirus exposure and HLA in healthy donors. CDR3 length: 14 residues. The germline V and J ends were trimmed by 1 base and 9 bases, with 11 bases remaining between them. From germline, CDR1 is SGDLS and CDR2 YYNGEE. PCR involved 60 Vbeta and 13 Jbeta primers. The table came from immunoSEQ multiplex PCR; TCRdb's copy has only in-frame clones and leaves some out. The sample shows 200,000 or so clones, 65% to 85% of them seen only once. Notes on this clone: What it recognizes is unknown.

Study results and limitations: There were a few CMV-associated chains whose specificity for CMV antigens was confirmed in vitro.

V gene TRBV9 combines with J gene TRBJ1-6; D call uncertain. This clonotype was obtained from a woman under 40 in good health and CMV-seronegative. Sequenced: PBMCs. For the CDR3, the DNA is TGTGCCAGCAGCGTAACAGCCCTGGGTTCACCCCTCCACTTT. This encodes CASSVTALGSPLHF.